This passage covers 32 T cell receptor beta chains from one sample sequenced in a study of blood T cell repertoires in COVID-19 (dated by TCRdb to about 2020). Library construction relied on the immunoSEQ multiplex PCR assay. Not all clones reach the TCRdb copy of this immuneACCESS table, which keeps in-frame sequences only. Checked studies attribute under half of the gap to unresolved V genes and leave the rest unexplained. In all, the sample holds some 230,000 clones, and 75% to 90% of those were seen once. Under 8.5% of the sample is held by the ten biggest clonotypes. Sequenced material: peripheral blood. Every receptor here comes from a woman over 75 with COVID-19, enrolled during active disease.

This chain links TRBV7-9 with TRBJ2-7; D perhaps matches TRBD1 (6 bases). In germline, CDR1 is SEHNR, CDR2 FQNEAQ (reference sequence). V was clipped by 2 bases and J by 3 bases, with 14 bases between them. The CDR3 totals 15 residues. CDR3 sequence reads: CASSLTSRGNYEQYF. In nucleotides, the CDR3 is TGTGCCAGCAGCTTAACCTCCAGGGGAAACTACGAGCAGTACTTC.

CDR3 residues: CASSSEPGQGMAGANVLTF. The DNA of the CDR3 is TGTGCCAGCAGCTCGGAACCGGGACAGGGTATGGCTGGGGCCAACGTCCTGACTTTC. This chain connects TRBV5-6 to TRBJ2-6; 9 nucleotides match TRBD1. Germline CDR1 is SGHDT and CDR2 is YYEEEE. Trimming at V came to 3 bases and at J to 2 bases, leaving 12 bases not matched to a gene. The CDR3 has 19 residues. The variable domain in full, with the rest retrieved from reference TRBV5-6 and TRBJ2-6, is DAGVTQSPTHLIKTRGQQVTLRCSPKSGHDTVSWYQQALGQGPQFIFQYYEEEERQRGNFPDRFSGHQFPNYSSELNVNALLLGDSALYLCASSSEPGQGMAGANVLTFGAGSRLTVL.

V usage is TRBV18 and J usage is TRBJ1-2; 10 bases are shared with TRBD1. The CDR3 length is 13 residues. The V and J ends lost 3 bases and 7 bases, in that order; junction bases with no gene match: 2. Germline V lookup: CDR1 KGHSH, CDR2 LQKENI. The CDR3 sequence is CASSPRQGAGYTF. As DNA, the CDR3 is TGTGCCAGCTCACCTCGACAGGGGGCTGGCTACACCTTC.

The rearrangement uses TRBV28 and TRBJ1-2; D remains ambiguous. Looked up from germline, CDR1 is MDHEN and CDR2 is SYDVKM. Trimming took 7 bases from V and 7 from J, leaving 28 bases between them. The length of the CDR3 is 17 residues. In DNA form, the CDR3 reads TGTGCCAGCATTATGACTGATCAACAAATAAGTGAGAGTGGCTACACCTTC. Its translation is CASIMTDQQISESGYTF.

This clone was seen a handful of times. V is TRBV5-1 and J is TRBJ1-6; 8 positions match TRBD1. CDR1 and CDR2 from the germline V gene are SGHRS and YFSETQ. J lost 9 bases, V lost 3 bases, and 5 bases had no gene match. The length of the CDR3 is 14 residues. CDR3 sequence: CASSWTGSGSPLHF. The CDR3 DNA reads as TGCGCCAGCAGCTGGACAGGGTCTGGTTCACCCCTCCACTTT.

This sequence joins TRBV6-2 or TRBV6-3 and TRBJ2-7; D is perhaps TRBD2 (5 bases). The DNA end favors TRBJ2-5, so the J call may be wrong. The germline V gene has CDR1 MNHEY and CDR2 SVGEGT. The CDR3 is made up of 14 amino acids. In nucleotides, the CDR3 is TGTGCCAGCAGCCGCCAGCGGAATCAAGAGACCCAGTACTTC. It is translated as CASSRQRNQETQYF.

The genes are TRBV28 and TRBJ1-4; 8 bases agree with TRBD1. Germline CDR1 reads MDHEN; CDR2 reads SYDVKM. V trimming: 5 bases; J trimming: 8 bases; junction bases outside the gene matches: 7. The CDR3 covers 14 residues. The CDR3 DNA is TGTGCCAGCAGTGTGACAGGGGTGGAGGAAAAACTGTTTTTT. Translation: CASSVTGVEEKLFF.

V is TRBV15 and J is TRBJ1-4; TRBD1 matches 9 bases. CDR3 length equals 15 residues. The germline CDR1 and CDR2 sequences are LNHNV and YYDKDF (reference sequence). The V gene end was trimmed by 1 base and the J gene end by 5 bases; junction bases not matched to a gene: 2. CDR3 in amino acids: CATSRGGTGNEKLFF. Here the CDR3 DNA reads TGTGCCACCAGCAGAGGGGGGACAGGGAATGAAAAACTGTTTTTT.

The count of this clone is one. The chain's CDR3 is CASRLTGGPYGYTF. CDR3 nucleotides: TGTGCCAGCAGGCTGACAGGAGGTCCCTATGGCTACACCTTC. V and J are TRBV28 and TRBJ1-2, with a possible D match to TRBD1 (6 bases). The V end lost 6 bases, the J end lost 4 bases, and 15 bases lay between the germline ends. The CDR3 has 14 amino acids. Germline-derived CDR1 and CDR2 are MDHEN and SYDVKM.

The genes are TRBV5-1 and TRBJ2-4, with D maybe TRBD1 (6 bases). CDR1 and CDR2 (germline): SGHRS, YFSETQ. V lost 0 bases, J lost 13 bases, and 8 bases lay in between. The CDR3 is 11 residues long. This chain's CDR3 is CASSLAGTQYF. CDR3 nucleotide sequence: TGCGCCAGCAGCTTGGCCGGGACACAGTACTTC.

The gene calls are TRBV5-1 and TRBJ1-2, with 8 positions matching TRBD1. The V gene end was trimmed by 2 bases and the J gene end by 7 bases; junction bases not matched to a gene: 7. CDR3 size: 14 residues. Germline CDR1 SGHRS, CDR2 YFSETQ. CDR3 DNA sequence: TGCGCCAGCAGCTTTCAGACAGGGGCAAGTGGCTACACCTTC. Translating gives CASSFQTGASGYTF.

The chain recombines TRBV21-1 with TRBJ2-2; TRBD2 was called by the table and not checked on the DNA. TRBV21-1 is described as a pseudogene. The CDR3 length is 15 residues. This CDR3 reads CASSSPGKNTGELFF. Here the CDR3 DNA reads TGTGCCAGCAGCTCTCCGGGAAAGAACACCGGGGAGCTGTTTTTT.

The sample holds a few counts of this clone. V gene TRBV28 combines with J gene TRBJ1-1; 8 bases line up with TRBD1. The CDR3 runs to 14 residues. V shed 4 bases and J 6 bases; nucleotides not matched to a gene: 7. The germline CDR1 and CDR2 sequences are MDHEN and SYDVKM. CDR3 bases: TGTGCCAGCAGTTCCCCAGGGGGCGCGCCTGAAGCTTTCTTT. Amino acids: CASSSPGGAPEAFF.

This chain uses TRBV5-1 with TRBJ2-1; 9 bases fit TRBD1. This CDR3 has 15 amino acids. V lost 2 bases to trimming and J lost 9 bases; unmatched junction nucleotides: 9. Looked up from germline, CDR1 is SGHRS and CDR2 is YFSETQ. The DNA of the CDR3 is TGCGCCAGCAGCTTACCCACAGGGGGCGCAGGTGAGCAGTTCTTC. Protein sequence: CASSLPTGGAGEQFF.

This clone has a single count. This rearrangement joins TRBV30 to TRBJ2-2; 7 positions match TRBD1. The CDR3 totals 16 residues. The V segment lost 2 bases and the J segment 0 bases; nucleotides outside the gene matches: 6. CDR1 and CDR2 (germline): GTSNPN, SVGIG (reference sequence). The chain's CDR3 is CAWSLSGGTNTGELFF. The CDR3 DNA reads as TGTGCCTGGAGTCTTTCAGGGGGAACGAACACCGGGGAGCTGTTTTTT.

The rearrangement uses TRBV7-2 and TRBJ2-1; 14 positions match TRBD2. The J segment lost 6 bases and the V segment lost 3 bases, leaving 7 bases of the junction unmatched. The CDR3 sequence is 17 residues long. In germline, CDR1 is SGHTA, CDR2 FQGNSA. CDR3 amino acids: CASSFRLAGGPINEQFF. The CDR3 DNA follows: TGTGCCAGCAGCTTCCGACTAGCGGGAGGGCCTATCAATGAGCAGTTCTTC.

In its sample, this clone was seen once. CDR3 coding DNA: TGTGCCAGCTCTCAGGGAAACCACGAGCAGTACTTC. Protein product: CASSQGNHEQYF. This chain links TRBV18 with TRBJ2-7, with D possibly being TRBD1 (5 bases). Germline-derived CDR1 and CDR2 are KGHSH and LQKENI. CDR3 size: 12 residues. V was shortened by 6 bases and J by 5 bases, with 11 bases between the two germline ends.

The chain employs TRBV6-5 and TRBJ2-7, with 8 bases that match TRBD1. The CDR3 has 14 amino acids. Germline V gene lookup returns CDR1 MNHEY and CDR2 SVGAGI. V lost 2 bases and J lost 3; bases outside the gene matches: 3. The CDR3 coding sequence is TGTGCCAGCAGTTACGGACAGGGTGGCTACGAGCAGTACTTC. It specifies CASSYGQGGYEQYF.

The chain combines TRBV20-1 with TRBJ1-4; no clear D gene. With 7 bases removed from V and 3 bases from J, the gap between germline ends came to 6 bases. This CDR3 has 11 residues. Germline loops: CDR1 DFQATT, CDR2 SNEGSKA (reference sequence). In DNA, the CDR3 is TGCAGTGGACACTCTAATGAAAAACTGTTTTTT. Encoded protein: CSGHSNEKLFF.

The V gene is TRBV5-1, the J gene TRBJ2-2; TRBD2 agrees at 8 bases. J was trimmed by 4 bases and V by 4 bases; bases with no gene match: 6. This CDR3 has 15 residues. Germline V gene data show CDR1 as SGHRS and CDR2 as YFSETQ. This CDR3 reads CASSLTSGVTGELFF. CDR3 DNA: TGCGCCAGCAGCCTCACTAGCGGCGTCACCGGGGAGCTGTTTTTT.

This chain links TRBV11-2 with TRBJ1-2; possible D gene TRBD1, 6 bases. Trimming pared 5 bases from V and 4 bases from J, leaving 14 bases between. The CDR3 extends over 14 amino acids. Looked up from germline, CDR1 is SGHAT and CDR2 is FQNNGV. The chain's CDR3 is CASSPDSGRYGYTF. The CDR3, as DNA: TGTGCCAGCAGCCCGGACAGCGGACGCTATGGCTACACCTTC.

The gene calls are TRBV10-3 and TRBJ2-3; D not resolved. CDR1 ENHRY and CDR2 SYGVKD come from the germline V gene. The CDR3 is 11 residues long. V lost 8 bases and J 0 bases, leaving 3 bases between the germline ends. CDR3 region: CAIPSTDTQYF. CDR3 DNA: TGTGCCATCCCTAGCACAGATACGCAGTATTTT.

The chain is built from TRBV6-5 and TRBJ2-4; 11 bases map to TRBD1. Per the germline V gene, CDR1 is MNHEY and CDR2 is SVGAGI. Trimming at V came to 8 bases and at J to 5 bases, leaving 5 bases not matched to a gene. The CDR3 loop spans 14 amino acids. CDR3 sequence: CASRGGQGENIQYF. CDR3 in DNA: TGTGCCAGCCGAGGGGGACAGGGGGAAAACATTCAGTACTTC.

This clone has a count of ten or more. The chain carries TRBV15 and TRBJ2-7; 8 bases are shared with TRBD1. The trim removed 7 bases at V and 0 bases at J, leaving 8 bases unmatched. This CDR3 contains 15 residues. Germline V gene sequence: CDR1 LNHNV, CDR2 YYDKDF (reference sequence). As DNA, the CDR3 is TGTGCCACCACCAGGGGGCGGGGCGCCTCCTACGAGCAGTACTTC. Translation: CATTRGRGASYEQYF.

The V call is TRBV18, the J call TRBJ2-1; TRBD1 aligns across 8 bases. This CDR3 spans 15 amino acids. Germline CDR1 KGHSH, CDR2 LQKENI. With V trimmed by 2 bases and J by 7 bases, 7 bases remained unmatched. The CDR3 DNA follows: TGTGCCAGCTCACCAGGCCGACAGGGGCCTAATGAGCAGTTCTTC. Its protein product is CASSPGRQGPNEQFF.

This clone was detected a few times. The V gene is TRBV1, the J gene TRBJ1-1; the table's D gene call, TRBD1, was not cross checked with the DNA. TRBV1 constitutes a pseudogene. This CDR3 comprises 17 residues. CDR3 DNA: TGCACCAGCAGCCATAACCCCGGGACAGGGGGAAACACTGAAGCTTTCTTT. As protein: CTSSHNPGTGGNTEAFF.

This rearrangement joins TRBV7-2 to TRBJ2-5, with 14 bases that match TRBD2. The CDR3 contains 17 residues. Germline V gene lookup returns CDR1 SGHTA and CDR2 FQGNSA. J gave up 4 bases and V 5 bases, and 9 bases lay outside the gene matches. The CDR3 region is CASSPPGTSGRLETQYF. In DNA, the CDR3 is TGTGCCAGCAGCCCACCAGGGACTAGCGGGAGACTAGAGACCCAGTACTTC.

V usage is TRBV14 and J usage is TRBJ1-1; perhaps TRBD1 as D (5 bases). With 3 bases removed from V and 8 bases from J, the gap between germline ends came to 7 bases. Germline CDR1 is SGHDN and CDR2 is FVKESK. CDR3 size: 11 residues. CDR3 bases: TGTGCCAGCAGCCAGGGGCCCGAAGCTTTCTTT. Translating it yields CASSQGPEAFF.

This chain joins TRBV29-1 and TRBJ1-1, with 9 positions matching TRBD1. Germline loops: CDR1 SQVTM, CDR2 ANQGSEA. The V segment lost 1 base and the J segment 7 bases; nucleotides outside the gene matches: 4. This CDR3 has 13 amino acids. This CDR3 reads CSVEGTGAFEAFF. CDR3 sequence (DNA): TGCAGCGTTGAAGGGACAGGGGCCTTTGAAGCTTTCTTT. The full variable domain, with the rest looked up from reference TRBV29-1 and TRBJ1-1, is SAVISQKPSRDICQRGTSLTIQCQVDSQVTMMFWYRQQPGQSLTLIATANQGSEATYESGFVIDKFPISRPNLTFSTLTVSNMSPEDSSIYLCSVEGTGAFEAFFGQGTRLTVV.

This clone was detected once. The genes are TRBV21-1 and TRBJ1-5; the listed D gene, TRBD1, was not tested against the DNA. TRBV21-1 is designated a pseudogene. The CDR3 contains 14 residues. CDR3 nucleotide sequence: TGTGCCAGCAGCATGGACAGGGCCCCGAGGCCCCAGCATTTT. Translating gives CASSMDRAPRPQHF.

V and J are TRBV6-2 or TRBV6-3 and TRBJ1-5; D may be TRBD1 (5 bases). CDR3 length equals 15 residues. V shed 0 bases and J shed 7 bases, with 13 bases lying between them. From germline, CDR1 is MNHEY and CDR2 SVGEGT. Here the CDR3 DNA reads TGTGCCAGCAGTTACTCCTCCGGGGGATACCAGCCCCAGCATTTT. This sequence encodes CASSYSSGGYQPQHF.

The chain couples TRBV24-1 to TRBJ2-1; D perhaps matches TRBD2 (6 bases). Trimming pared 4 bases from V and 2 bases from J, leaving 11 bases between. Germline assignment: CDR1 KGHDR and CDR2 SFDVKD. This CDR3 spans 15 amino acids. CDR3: CATSEGLVTYNEQFF. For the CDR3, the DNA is TGTGCCACCAGTGAGGGACTCGTCACCTACAATGAGCAGTTCTTC.